Reported below is one TCR beta chain. The antigen this receptor binds is unknown. Qualities for individual bases were not recorded, and no much larger clone is one base off. TCRbeta CDR3 regions were amplified from genomic DNA by means of the immunoSEQ Assay, a bias-controlled multiplex PCR. Per the source publication's procedure: The number of nucleated cells in each sample was estimated by amplification of reference gene primers within the assay. To quantify the absolute abundance of each unique TCRbeta CDR3 rearrangement, sequence reads were collapsed and filtered. For each sample, productive Simpson clonality was calculated as the square root of Simpson's diversity index over productive rearrangements. TCRdb obtained this table from immuneACCESS and retained in-frame rearrangements with V and J assigned. These tables miss some clones; where compared with another copy, unresolved V genes account for less than half of the shortfall, and the remainder is unexplained. The D gene and trimming were derived from the DNA, and the V and J assignments and clone size from that table. Counted in this sample were some 90,000 clones; 82% of them appeared once. The ten biggest clones cover roughly 10% of the sample.

The collaborating institutions used their own protocols to collect whole blood in K2EDTA tubes. Collaborator samples were shipped for TCRbeta analysis as frozen whole blood, isolated PBMCs, or DNA extracted from either sample type. CDR3 length: 15 amino acids, cysteine to phenylalanine. The retained sequence is limited to the CDR3, 45 bases, with the frame set at the first base. V loses 2 bases, J loses 1 base, and the germline ends lie 11 bases apart. Reading the germline V gene gives CDR1 MNHEY and CDR2 SVGAGI. This specimen belongs to a study of blood T cell repertoires in COVID-19 (dated by TCRdb to about 2020). Describing the broader study: Samples from collaborators originated in the United States, Italy and Spain and spanned both the acute and convalescent phases of COVID-19. The material from the prospective study consisted of cDNA or gDNA derived from T cells, B-cell-depleted T cells, or PBMCs. The sample metadata nearly always contained a de-identified subject ID, COVID-19 status, age in years and sex. Where available, HLA class I and class II types were taken from metadata supplied by the sample provider and were not determined by assay-based typing. Samples came from the ongoing ImmuneRACE study (first 160 participants) plus 1,254 subjects from 6 global collaborators. The repertoires were made available in a free public database intended to serve as a resource for research on the immune response to SARS-CoV-2. The dataset comprised deeply sampled blood TCRbeta repertoires from subjects exposed to, actively infected with, or recovered from COVID-19.

Overall study results and their limits: The amount of clinical and demographic metadata varied by source and participant and was provided uncurated.

Sequencing was performed on peripheral blood. The TCR comes from a man between 65 and 85 years old with active or convalescent COVID-19. This receptor chain uses TRBV6-5 and TRBJ1-1, and perhaps TRBD1 as D gene, on 5 matching bases. CDR3 region: CASSYGGATNTEAFF. In nucleotide form, the sequence is TGTGCCAGCAGTTACGGCGGGGCAACGAACACTGAAGCTTTCTTT.